The 20 T cell receptor beta chains presented below share a single source sample, sequenced in a study of T cells in localized non-small cell lung cancer. Using immunoSEQ multiplex PCR, the repertoire was profiled, and TCRdb retains in-frame clones only, with some absent. The sample contains approximately 33,000 clones, around 94% of which appear only once. The sequenced sample was peripheral blood, obtained before any cancer treatment. These receptors were taken from a female donor over 55 with stage I lung adenocarcinoma.

This chain joins TRBV2 and TRBJ1-5; 7 bases are a match to TRBD1. CDR3 size: 13 residues. V was pared by 6 bases and J by 3 bases, with 2 bases of the junction left unmatched. The germline CDR1 and CDR2 sequences are SNHLY and FYNNEI. CDR3 in amino acids: CASRQGPNQPQHF. CDR3 in DNA: TGTGCCAGCAGACAGGGGCCCAATCAGCCCCAGCATTTT.

This chain uses TRBV5-1 with TRBJ1-3; 7 bases match TRBD1. The trim removed 0 bases at V and 4 bases at J, leaving 4 bases unmatched. The CDR3 has 15 amino acids. Germline lookup yields CDR1 SGHRS and CDR2 YFSETQ. CDR3 protein: CASSLDTGAGNTIYF. CDR3 nucleotide sequence: TGCGCCAGCAGCTTGGATACAGGGGCCGGAAACACCATATATTTT.

The gene calls are TRBV5-1 and TRBJ2-7; possibly TRBD2 for D (6 bases). The CDR3 runs to 18 residues. Looked up from germline, CDR1 is SGHRS and CDR2 is YFSETQ. V gave up 0 bases and J gave up 6 bases, with 25 bases separating them. CDR3 sequence: CASSLGPPGAGPSGEQYF. The CDR3 DNA reads as TGCGCCAGCAGCTTGGGGCCCCCCGGAGCGGGTCCATCGGGCGAGCAGTACTTC.

The rearrangement links TRBV28 to TRBJ1-2; the D is unclear. The CDR3 has 15 residues. V lost 4 bases and J 4 bases, leaving 16 bases between the germline ends. Germline CDR1 is MDHEN and CDR2 is SYDVKM. This CDR3 is CASSSPPDAAYGYTF. The DNA for the CDR3 is TGTGCCAGCAGTTCCCCACCCGATGCAGCCTATGGCTACACCTTC.

This sequence joins TRBV5-1 and TRBJ2-5; D might be TRBD1 or TRBD2, each matching 6 bases. Between the trimmed V and J ends, which lost 0 bases and 1 base, there was a span of 10 bases. The CDR3 runs 15 residues. Germline V lookup: CDR1 SGHRS, CDR2 YFSETQ. The CDR3 here is CASSLVEGGQETQYF. CDR3 nucleotide sequence: TGCGCCAGCAGCTTGGTAGAGGGGGGCCAAGAGACCCAGTACTTC.

CDR3 DNA sequence: TGTGCCAGCAACAACGCGGGGGGTCAGCCCCAGCATTTT. This encodes CASNNAGGQPQHF. This chain connects TRBV6-1 to TRBJ1-5, with a possible D match to TRBD1 (5 bases). Trimming pared 7 bases from V and 6 bases from J, leaving 13 bases between. CDR1 is MNHNS, CDR2 SASEGT, per germline. CDR3 length: 13 residues.

The rearrangement links TRBV5-1 to TRBJ1-6; D unclear. The CDR3 is made up of 19 amino acids. Trimming cost V 5 bases and J 0 bases, with 21 bases left between them. The V gene's germline CDR1 is SGHRS and CDR2 YFSETQ. This CDR3 is CASSIKFLDRSSYNSPLHF. CDR3 nucleotides: TGCGCCAGCAGTATTAAGTTTCTGGACCGAAGCTCCTATAATTCACCCCTCCACTTT.

CDR3 coding DNA: TGTGCCAGCAGTTTATCAGGACAGGGATACTCCTACGAGCAGTACTTC. This encodes CASSLSGQGYSYEQYF. The V and J genes are TRBV27 and TRBJ2-7; 8 nucleotides match TRBD1. The CDR3 is made up of 16 amino acids. After removal of 0 bases from V and 0 bases from J, the junction contained 4 bases not matched to a gene. Germline V gives CDR1 MNHEY, CDR2 SMNVEV (reference sequence).

The rearrangement joins TRBV19 to TRBJ2-3; a possible D gene is TRBD2 (6 bases). Germline values: CDR1 LNHDA, CDR2 SQIVND (reference sequence). The CDR3 sequence is 15 residues long. V shed 4 bases and J shed 4 bases, with 15 bases lying between them. The CDR3 spells CASSKTSHVPDTQYF. The CDR3 coding sequence is TGTGCCAGTAGTAAGACTAGTCACGTTCCAGATACGCAGTATTTT.

The V call is TRBV21-1, the J call TRBJ2-1; the table calls TRBD2, which could not be checked here. TRBV21-1 is listed as a pseudogene. The length of the CDR3 is 16 residues. The CDR3 sequence is CASSKARRGEHNEQFF. The CDR3 region has the DNA TGTGCCAGCAGCAAAGCGCGACGGGGGGAACACAATGAGCAGTTCTTC.

V gene TRBV5-8 combines with J gene TRBJ1-6; possibly TRBD1 for D (5 bases). The CDR3 sequence is 14 residues long. V lost 10 bases, J lost 9 bases, and 20 bases lay in between. The germline V gene encodes CDR1 SGHTS and CDR2 YDEGEE. The CDR3 reads CAGGRDGDISPLHF. CDR3 nucleotides: TGTGCCGGCGGACGGGACGGAGACATTTCACCCCTCCACTTT.

The chain recombines TRBV27 with TRBJ1-4, with TRBD1 identical over 7 bases. Per germline, CDR1 MNHEY and CDR2 SMNVEV (reference sequence). The J segment lost 2 bases and the V segment lost 6 bases, leaving 6 bases of the junction unmatched. There are 15 residues in the CDR3. CDR3 nucleotides: TGTGCCAGCAGCTGGGCGACAGGGACTAATGAAAAACTGTTTTTT. Its translation is CASSWATGTNEKLFF.

V is TRBV4-1 and J is TRBJ2-7; D is uncertain. CDR1 and CDR2 from the germline V gene are MGHRA and YSYEKL. The V end was cut by 0 bases, the J end by 0 bases, with 9 bases between. This CDR3 has 15 residues. The CDR3 nucleotides are TGCGCCAGCAGCCAAGATAGGCCCCTCTCCTACGAGCAGTACTTC. It codes for CASSQDRPLSYEQYF.

The chain joins TRBV7-9 to TRBJ2-1; tentatively, D is TRBD1 (6 bases). The CDR3 sequence is 14 residues long. From germline, CDR1 is SEHNR and CDR2 FQNEAQ (reference sequence). V was clipped by 5 bases and J by 4 bases, with 12 bases between them. Written as DNA, the CDR3 is TGTGCCAGCAGCAGAGGGGACATATACAATGAGCAGTTCTTC. Encoded protein: CASSRGDIYNEQFF.

J is TRBJ1-2 and V is TRBV15, with 10 bases aligning to TRBD1. Germline V gene lookup returns CDR1 LNHNV and CDR2 YYDKDF (reference sequence). Trimming at V came to 0 bases and at J to 6 bases, leaving 10 bases not matched to a gene. The CDR3 spans 17 residues. The CDR3 DNA sequence: TGTGCCACCAGCAGAGATGTCGCCGGGACAGGGGTACATGGCTACACCTTC. Translating it yields CATSRDVAGTGVHGYTF.

This chain connects TRBV7-2 to TRBJ1-2, with a tentative D call TRBD1 (5 bases). The germline V and J ends were trimmed by 1 base and 7 bases, with 7 bases remaining between them. Germline-derived CDR1 and CDR2 are SGHTA and FQGNSA. CDR3 length equals 12 residues. For the CDR3, the DNA is TGTGCCAGCAGCTTAGTTCAGGGTGGCTACACCTTC. This sequence encodes CASSLVQGGYTF.

The genes are TRBV4-1 and TRBJ1-4, with D tentatively TRBD1 (6 bases). Trimming stripped 4 bases from V and 3 bases from J, with 12 bases between. The germline gives CDR1 MGHRA, CDR2 YSYEKL. CDR3 length equals 15 residues. The CDR3 bases are TGCGCCAGCAGCCGCCAAGGGACATCTAATGAAAAACTGTTTTTT. Amino acid sequence: CASSRQGTSNEKLFF.

CDR3 nucleotides: TGCGCCAGCAGCTTTCCGGGCAACACTGAAGCTTTCTTT. This translates into CASSFPGNTEAFF. The chain employs TRBV5-1 and TRBJ1-1; no clear D. Germline V gives CDR1 SGHRS, CDR2 YFSETQ. This CDR3 is built from 13 residues. Trimming cost V 2 bases and J 2 bases, with 7 bases left between them.

V gene TRBV5-1 combines with J gene TRBJ2-4, with 8 bases that match TRBD1. Unmatched junction bases numbered 4, after V lost 4 bases and J lost 7 bases. Germline CDR1 reads SGHRS; CDR2 reads YFSETQ. The CDR3 has 13 residues. The CDR3 DNA is TGCGCCAGCAGCGGCCAGGGGGCCAACATTCAGTACTTC. Amino acids: CASSGQGANIQYF.

This chain links TRBV7-9 with TRBJ1-2; perhaps TRBD1 as D (5 bases). This CDR3 has 13 amino acids. Trimming removed 7 bases from V and 5 bases from J, with 14 bases in between. Per germline, CDR1 SEHNR and CDR2 FQNEAQ (reference sequence). The CDR3 DNA reads TGTGCCAGCACTCGGACGGGGGATTATGGCTACACCTTC. Translated, it gives CASTRTGDYGYTF. The full variable domain, rest sourced from reference TRBV7-9 and TRBJ1-2, is DTGVSQNPRHKITKRGQNVTFRCDPISEHNRLYWYRQTLGQGPEFLTYFQNEAQLEKSRLLSDRFSAERPKGSFSTLEIQRTEQGDSAMYLCASTRTGDYGYTFGSGTRLTVV.